This TCR beta chain is drawn from a study of healthy donors' naive CD4 and CD8 T cells. At the level of the study: Donors, half of them female, were 20-25, 40-50 or 60-70 years old.

Each TCR library used about 500 ng of total RNA and a linear amplification protocol. MiXCR, run by TCRdb on the reads, gives a single entry per CDR3 protein. Here the sample spans roughly 200,000 distinct CDR3 sequences, 65% to 80% being singletons. Naive CD4+ cells were sorted as CD4+CD8-CD45RO-CD45RA+; naive CD8+ as CD8+CD4-CD45RA+CD27bright. General study results and limits: Chains were not paired, since alpha and beta were sequenced in bulk. Most V and J genes were reportedly biased between naive CD4+ and CD8+ cells.

The CDR3 runs 18 residues. Germline V CDR1 and CDR2: KGHSH, LQKENI. V was shortened by 1 base and J by 0 bases, with 16 bases between the two germline ends. As concerns this clonotype: Antigen unknown.

The chain employs TRBV18 and TRBJ1-3; a weak D match, TRBD1 (5 bases). The receptor comes from a pool of human donors in good health; the sample pools cells from several healthy donors. Material: naive CD4+ and CD8+ T cells sorted from blood, pooled from several donors. Here the CDR3 reads CASSPRLDRGISGNTIYF. CDR3 in DNA: TGTGCCAGCTCACCACGACTAGACAGAGGGATCTCTGGAAACACCATATATTTT.